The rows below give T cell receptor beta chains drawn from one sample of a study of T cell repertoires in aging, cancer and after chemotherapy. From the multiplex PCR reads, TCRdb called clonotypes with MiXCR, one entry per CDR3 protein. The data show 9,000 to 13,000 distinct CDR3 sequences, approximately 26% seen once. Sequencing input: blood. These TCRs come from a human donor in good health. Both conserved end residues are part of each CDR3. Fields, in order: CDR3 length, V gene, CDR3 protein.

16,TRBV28,CASGLSRGRALGTQYF
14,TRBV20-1,CSARDQRRTGMAFF
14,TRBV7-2,CVSSLQRGSYEQYF
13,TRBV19,CASSPSVVQPQHF
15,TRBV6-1,CASSELISGGDEQYF
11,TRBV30,CAWSLAGEQYF
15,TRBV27,CASSSYSRVGEKLFF
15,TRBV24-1,CATSGGLASYNEQFF
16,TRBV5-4,CASSLLWGRSSYEQYF
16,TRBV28,CASSTLPRQGTGELFF
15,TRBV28,CASSPHAMANYGYTF
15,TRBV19,CASRPTGTENQPQHF
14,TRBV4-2,CASSQDTGPGELFF
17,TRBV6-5,CASSQGRGRSSYNEQFF
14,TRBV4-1,CASRQGSGANVLTF
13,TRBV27,CASSSPLGREQYF
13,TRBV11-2,CASSHRGHTEQFF
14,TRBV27,CASTRDRRNSPLHF
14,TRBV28,CATTRQGNTGELFF
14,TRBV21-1,CASSKAGQGLPQHF
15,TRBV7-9,CASSLGPANTGELFF
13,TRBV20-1,CSAPLAGEDTQYF
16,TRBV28,CASSFSGRLNYNEQFF
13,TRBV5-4,CASSFSVNTEAFF
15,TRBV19,CASSIHTSPLGEQYF
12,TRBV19,CATRAASTEAFF
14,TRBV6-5,CASSYSRLEEKLFF
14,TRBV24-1,CATSGTSGSREQFF
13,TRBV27,CASSVDIPYEQYF
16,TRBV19,CASRSRRASGSDEQFF
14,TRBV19,CASSESSRYGEQFF
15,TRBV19,CASSRLAGGLETQFF
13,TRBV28,CASSFTNTGELFF
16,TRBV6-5,CASSERLASGINGYTF
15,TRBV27,CASSLSDMVGYEQYF
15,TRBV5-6,CASSWNEAPEETQYF
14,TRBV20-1,CSARVGTIYNEQFF
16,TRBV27,CASSLVQGALNTEAFF
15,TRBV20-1,CSARDPEREANEQFF
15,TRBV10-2,CASSGYGTDQETQYF
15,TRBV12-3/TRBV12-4,CTSSPHRGLGTEAFF
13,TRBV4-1,CASGIGGSSEAFF
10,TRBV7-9,CASSTSGQFF
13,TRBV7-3,CASSQDPNSPLHF
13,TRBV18,CASSLGQDNEQYF
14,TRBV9,CASSVGTGNQPQHF
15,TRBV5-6,CASSSSEGFRDEQYF
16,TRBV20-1,CSARDATGRRGGEQFF
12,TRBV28,CASGTSTDTQYF
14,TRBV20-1,CSAREQGHNYGYTF
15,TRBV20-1,CSVRSPRGYTDTQYF
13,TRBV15,CATSTGDLNVAFF
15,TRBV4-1,CASSQEREGSYEQYF
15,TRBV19,CASSIEQGVSYEQYF
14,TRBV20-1,CSARWQSSNQPQHF